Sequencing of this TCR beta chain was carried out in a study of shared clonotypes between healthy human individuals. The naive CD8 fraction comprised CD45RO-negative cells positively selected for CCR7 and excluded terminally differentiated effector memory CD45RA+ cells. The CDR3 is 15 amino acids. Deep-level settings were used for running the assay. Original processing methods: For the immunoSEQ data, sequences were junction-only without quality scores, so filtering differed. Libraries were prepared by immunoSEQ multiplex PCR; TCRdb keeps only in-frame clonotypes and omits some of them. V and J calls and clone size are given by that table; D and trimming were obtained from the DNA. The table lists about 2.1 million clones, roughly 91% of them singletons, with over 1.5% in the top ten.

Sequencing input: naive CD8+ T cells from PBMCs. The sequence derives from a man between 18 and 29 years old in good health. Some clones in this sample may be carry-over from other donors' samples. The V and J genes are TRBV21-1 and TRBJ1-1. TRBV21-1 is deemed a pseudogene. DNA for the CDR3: TGTGCCAGCAGCCACCCCGAGGGGATGAACACTGAAGCTTTCTTT. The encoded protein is CASSHPEGMNTEAFF.